These T cell receptor beta chains were read from a single sample in a study of monozygotic twins with inflammatory bowel disease. TCRdb re-called the 5' RACE reads; every CDR3 protein appears as one record, without DNA. The sample has fewer than 350,000 distinct CDR3 sequences. Specimen: blood. These receptors were obtained from a human donor with ulcerative colitis or Crohn's disease, or a healthy co-twin of an affected twin (not recorded which). The CDR3 runs from the conserved cysteine through the conserved F or W.

>TRBV27|TRBJ2-7
CASSLHVGTSGSSYEQYF
>TRBV7-2|TRBJ2-5
CASSLAFGYSETQYF
>TRBV5-1|TRBJ1-4
CASSQGTGGEKLFF
>TRBV9|TRBJ2-7
CASSVGPTPYEQYF
>TRBV7-2|TRBJ2-7
CASSLSPSYEQYF
>TRBV5-1|TRBJ2-5
CASSLTSGAASETQYF
>TRBV7-2|TRBJ2-1
CASSWDSSYNEQFF
>TRBV5-1|TRBJ2-3
CASSLGHLGLAGGGTDTQYF
>TRBV5-6|TRBJ2-1
CASSLGWAGVYNEQFF
>TRBV6-5|TRBJ2-4
CASSTTRDRGLFIQYF
>TRBV7-3|TRBJ2-2
CASRPPGGGELFF
>TRBV5-4|TRBJ2-6
CASSRQGSTGANVLTF
>TRBV11-2|TRBJ2-2
CASSFTTTLGLRTGELFF
>TRBV10-1|TRBJ2-2
CASRQGRNTGELFF
>TRBV5-1|TRBJ2-2
CASSSGLAGLVGELFF
>TRBV7-9|TRBJ2-7
CASSYPGQGSYEQYF
>TRBV20-1|TRBJ1-2
CSAKGQANYGYTF
>TRBV5-1|TRBJ2-3
CASSLEGRRGYTDTQYF
>TRBV12-5|TRBJ1-5
CASGPGYDNQPQHF
>TRBV12-3/TRBV12-4|TRBJ1-6
CASSLRGDNSPLHF
>TRBV10-3|TRBJ1-5
CATGQSQPQHF
>TRBV5-1|TRBJ2-1
CASTRGGGSYNEQFF
>TRBV20-1|TRBJ1-5
CSARDTLANQPQHF
>TRBV18|TRBJ2-7
CASSPMYPAGTSGFMVYEQYF
>TRBV28|TRBJ1-2
CASRATGGGYGYTF
>TRBV7-9|TRBJ1-5
CASSFDTGQISTSQHF
>TRBV9|TRBJ2-3
CASSVEGAVYDTQYF
>TRBV9|TRBJ2-1
CASSVAAESYNEQFF
>TRBV11-1|TRBJ2-1
CASSLVKPGGILYNEQFF